The entry below gives a single T cell receptor (beta chain) sequence along with its context. No antigen is known for it. The source of the sample is a study of Ad26.COV2.S vaccination and SARS-CoV-2 variants. As for the study in general: Ad26.COV2.S was injected intramuscularly once or twice, 56 days apart.

Sample treatment: around 19 received Ad26.COV2.S at low or high dose, single or two shots; 5 received placebo; per-sample allocation not given. Specimen acquisition occurred on day 63 following the initial vaccine or placebo injection. An adult donor aged 18-55 years was enrolled in Boston. The vaccine delivered Wuhan-strain SARS-CoV-2 spike through an Ad26 vector. Sequencing used immunoSEQ multiplex PCR; TCRdb keeps in-frame clones, though not all of them. The sample contains more than 300,000 clones, roughly 84% of which appear only once. Deletions cut 3 bases from V and 9 bases from J, with 21 bases between. CDR3 size: 16 residues. Per the germline V gene, CDR1 is LNHNV and CDR2 is YYDKDF (reference sequence). Study-level results: There was reportedly substantial breadth in spike-specific CD8+ and CD4+ T cell responses after vaccination.

The sample in question was peripheral blood, obtained in a trial of Ad26.COV2.S vaccine versus placebo. This receptor was taken from a person aged 18 to 59 who received the Ad26.COV2.S COVID-19 vaccine or a placebo. The chain is built from TRBV15 and TRBJ1-5; D is perhaps TRBD1 (5 bases). CDR3 region: CATSSPTGTFGRPQHF. The CDR3 DNA reads as TGTGCCACCAGCAGTCCCACCGGGACCTTCGGGAGGCCCCAGCATTTT.